This TCR beta chain was captured by sequencing in a study of T-cell memory formation after mild COVID-19. Broader study findings: Clonal second-wave expansions that peaked on day 37 had unconfirmed SARS-CoV-2 specificity.

V gave up 3 bases and J gave up 1 base; unmatched junction bases: 5. CDR3 size: 15 residues. The germline gives CDR1 KGHSH, CDR2 LQKENI. MiXCR was run by TCRdb on the 5' RACE reads, yielding one entry per CDR3 protein. The repertoire holds around 340,000 distinct CDR3 sequences, with roughly 21% as singletons. As regards this clonotype: Its antigen is unidentified.

This chain joins TRBV18 and TRBJ2-5; 7 positions agree with TRBD1. The receptor was isolated from an adult woman who had mild COVID-19 (a few samples of this study predate the infection). Cell type and time point are not known. The sequenced material came from PBMCs or a T cell subset sorted from them (not recorded which). The DNA for the CDR3 is TGTGCCAGCTCACCTCCGGGACAGATCCAAGAGACCCAGTACTTC. Residues: CASSPPGQIQETQYF.